The next 10 T cell receptor beta chains were all read from a single sample in a study of PD-L1 blockade in urothelial cancer. The protocol was immunoSEQ multiplex PCR, while the TCRdb copy is restricted to in-frame clones and leaves out a portion. Among some 27,000 clones listed, around 85% were seen once. The input for sequencing was PBMCs, taken around atezolizumab (anti-PD-L1) treatment. Every receptor here comes from a man over 45 with urothelial cancer.

This sequence joins TRBV4-2 and TRBJ2-3; 7 nucleotides line up with TRBD2. The V gene's germline CDR1 is LGHNA and CDR2 YNFKEQ. The ends lost 0 bases at V and 3 bases at J; junction bases unmatched: 6. The CDR3 covers 16 residues. The CDR3 is CASSQDPAGITDTQYF. CDR3 DNA: TGTGCCAGCAGCCAAGATCCAGCGGGGATAACAGATACGCAGTATTTT.

The chain has TRBV16 and TRBJ1-2; 7 positions match TRBD1. This CDR3 spans 13 amino acids. Germline values: CDR1 KGHSY, CDR2 FQNENV. The trim removed 2 bases at V and 5 bases at J, leaving 2 bases unmatched. CDR3: CASSQAGGYGYTF. The CDR3 DNA sequence: TGTGCCAGCAGCCAAGCAGGGGGATATGGCTACACCTTC.

The chain recombines TRBV7-8 with TRBJ2-3; the D gene is possibly TRBD2 (5 bases). Trimming pared 11 bases from V and 4 bases from J, leaving 19 bases between. CDR3 length: 14 amino acids. Germline CDR1 reads SGHVS; CDR2 reads FQNEAQ. The CDR3 bases are TGTGCCCTGACCCGACCTCTGAGGGCAGATACGCAGTATTTT. It specifies CALTRPLRADTQYF.

The rearrangement uses TRBV9 and TRBJ1-6, with TRBD1 matching 12 bases. This CDR3 is 16 amino acids long. V dropped 0 bases and J dropped 9; count of bases not matched to a gene: 4. CDR1 and CDR2 from the germline V gene are SGDLS and YYNGEE. CDR3 nucleotide sequence: TGTGCCAGCAGCGTAGGGGGGGGACAGGGGGCTTCACCCCTCCACTTT. It is translated as CASSVGGGQGASPLHF. Combining the CDR3 with reference TRBV9 and TRBJ1-6 gives the whole variable domain DSGVTQTPKHLITATGQRVTLRCSPRSGDLSVYWYQQSLDQGLQFLIQYYNGEERAKGNILERFSAQQFPDLHSELNLSSLELGDSALYFCASSVGGGQGASPLHFGNGTRLTVT.

The V call is TRBV2, the J call TRBJ1-1; TRBD1 matches 9 bases. V gave up 6 bases and J gave up 1 base; unmatched junction bases: 12. The CDR3 runs to 17 residues. Germline loops: CDR1 SNHLY, CDR2 FYNNEI. The CDR3 spells CASSVKDRGGANTEAFF. The CDR3 DNA reads as TGTGCCAGCAGCGTAAAGGACAGGGGTGGGGCGAACACTGAAGCTTTCTTT. The entire variable domain, with the rest obtained from reference TRBV2 and TRBJ1-1, is as follows: EPEVTQTPSHQVTQMGQEVILRCVPISNHLYFYWYRQILGQKVEFLVSFYNNEISEKSEIFDDQFSVERPDGSNFTLKIRSTKLEDSAMYFCASSVKDRGGANTEAFFGQGTRLTVV.

There are a few counts of this clone. The gene calls are TRBV7-2 and TRBJ2-5; 7 bases map to TRBD1. The CDR3 loop spans 12 amino acids. With V trimmed by 4 bases and J by 5 bases, 1 base remained unmatched. Per the germline V gene, CDR1 is SGHTA and CDR2 is FQGNSA. CDR3 sequence: CASSWGQETQYF. The CDR3 coding sequence is TGTGCCAGCAGCTGGGGACAGGAGACCCAGTACTTC. Variable domain in full (rest from reference TRBV7-2 and TRBJ2-5): GAGVSQSPSNKVTEKGKDVELRCDPISGHTALYWYRQSLGQGLEFLIYFQGNSAPDKSGLPSDRFSAERTGGSVSTLTIQRTQQEDSAVYLCASSWGQETQYFGPGTRLLVL.

V and J are TRBV28 and TRBJ1-2; TRBD1 matches 7 bases. V shed 5 bases, J shed 5 bases, and the junction held 5 bases outside the gene matches. This CDR3 is 13 amino acids long. The germline gives CDR1 MDHEN, CDR2 SYDVKM. Written as DNA, the CDR3 is TGTGCCAGCAGTCCGGGGACAGTTTATGGCTACACCTTC. Translated: CASSPGTVYGYTF.

The chain uses TRBV7-6 and TRBJ2-1; TRBD2 matches 10 bases. The V gene's germline CDR1 is SGHVS and CDR2 FNYEAQ. The CDR3 length is 16 residues. V lost 1 base to trimming and J lost 7 bases; unmatched junction nucleotides: 7. The CDR3 sequence: CASSLDPSGGRNEQFF. CDR3 in DNA: TGTGCCAGCAGCTTAGACCCTAGCGGGGGTCGAAATGAGCAGTTCTTC.

V usage is TRBV7-6 and J usage is TRBJ1-3, with D maybe TRBD1 (5 bases). Germline values: CDR1 SGHVS, CDR2 FNYEAQ. The CDR3 consists of 16 residues. The V gene lost 7 bases and the J gene lost 4 bases, with 20 bases spanning the gap. The CDR3 here is CASTPLLMGQGNTIYF. As DNA, the CDR3 is TGTGCCAGCACCCCCCTTCTGATGGGGCAAGGAAACACCATATATTTT.

This clone was observed a single time. The chain combines TRBV20-1 with TRBJ2-7; 8 bases align to TRBD1. Trimming cost V 6 bases and J 6 bases; bases outside gene matches: 4. The CDR3 loop spans 11 amino acids. Germline CDR1 DFQATT, CDR2 SNEGSKA (reference sequence). The CDR3 bases are TGCAGTGCAACGACAGGGGCCGAGCAGTACGTC. Its protein product is CSATTGAEQYV.